This T cell receptor (beta chain) was captured by sequencing in a study of blood T cell repertoires in COVID-19. In the study overall: Acute-phase and convalescent COVID-19 samples originated in the United States, Italy and Spain. T cells, B-cell-depleted T cells, or PBMCs provided the cDNA or gDNA that served as material.

Some clones are missing from TCRdb's copy, which holds only in-frame ones; the method was immunoSEQ multiplex PCR. Of 200,000 or so clones detected, around four fifths appear once; the ten largest clones hold approximately 14%. The CDR3 loop spans 14 amino acids. Per the germline V gene, CDR1 is PRHDT and CDR2 is FYEKMQ (reference sequence). J lost 5 bases, V lost 1 base, and 4 bases had no gene match. The specimen was peripheral blood. This sequence joins TRBV13 and TRBJ1-2; TRBD1 matches at 7 bases. The sequence was obtained from a man aged 25-45 years with active or convalescent COVID-19. The CDR3 sequence: CASSLDTRGYGYTF. As DNA, the CDR3 is TGTGCCAGCAGCTTAGATACCAGGGGGTATGGCTACACCTTC.